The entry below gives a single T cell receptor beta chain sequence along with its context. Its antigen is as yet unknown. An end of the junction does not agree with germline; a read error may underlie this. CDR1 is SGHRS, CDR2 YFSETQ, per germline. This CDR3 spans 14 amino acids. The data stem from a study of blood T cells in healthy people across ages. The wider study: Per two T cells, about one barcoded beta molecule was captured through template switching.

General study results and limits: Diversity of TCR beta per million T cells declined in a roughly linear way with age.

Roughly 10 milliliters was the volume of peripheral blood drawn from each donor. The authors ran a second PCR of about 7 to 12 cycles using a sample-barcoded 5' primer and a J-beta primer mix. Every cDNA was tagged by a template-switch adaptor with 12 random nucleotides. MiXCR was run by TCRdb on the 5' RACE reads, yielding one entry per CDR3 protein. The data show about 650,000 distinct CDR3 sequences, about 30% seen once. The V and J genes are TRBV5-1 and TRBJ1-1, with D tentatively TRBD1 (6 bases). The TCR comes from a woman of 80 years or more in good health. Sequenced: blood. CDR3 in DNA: TGCGCCAGCAGCTGGGGTAGGGGGGACACTGCAGCTTTCTTT. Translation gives CASSWGRGDTAAFF.